This T cell receptor (beta chain) originates from a study of blood T cell repertoires in COVID-19. Study overall: Nucleic acid was either cDNA or gDNA, and it came from T cells, B-cell-depleted T cells, or PBMCs.

This clone was counted a few times. V shed 4 bases, J shed 0 bases, and the junction held 7 bases outside the gene matches. Germline lookup yields CDR1 SGHRS and CDR2 YFSETQ. The CDR3 has 17 residues. Original analysis: Scientists estimated how many nucleated cells there were by amplifying reference gene primers. TCRdb's table, derived via immunoSEQ multiplex PCR, lists solely in-frame clones and lacks some. That table gives V, J and clone size, and the DNA gave D and trimming. The table shows hundreds of thousands of clones, with 87% occurring only once. The sample consisted of peripheral blood. The TCR comes from a man between 18 and 35 years old with active or convalescent COVID-19. V and J are TRBV5-1 and TRBJ2-3; 11 bases align to TRBD2. CDR3 DNA: TGCGCCAGCAGCCTGACTAGCGGGATAGGTAGCACAGATACGCAGTATTTT. The encoded protein is CASSLTSGIGSTDTQYF.